Sequencing of this T cell receptor beta chain was carried out in a study of T-cell reconstitution after alpha-beta-depleted transplantation in children. With 3 bases removed from V and 2 bases from J, the gap between germline ends came to 26 bases. Germline-derived CDR1 and CDR2 are LGHDT and YNNKEL (reference sequence). The CDR3 spans 19 residues. Findings of the study overall: In patients about two months after transplant, alpha-beta T cells reportedly arose from several hundred expanded graft clones.

This clonotype was counted only a few times. Its specificity is unknown. Unique molecular identifiers were incorporated into the prepared TCRbeta library. TCRdb processed the PCR reads anew with MiXCR; each CDR3 protein has one entry. The sample records around 700,000 distinct CDR3 sequences, less than 15% being singletons. The sample in question was PBMCs, obtained before TCRalphabeta/CD19-depleted stem cell transplant. The TCR comes from a girl under 10 years old with congenital amegakaryocytic thrombocytopenia, due to receive a stem cell transplant. The gene calls are TRBV3-1 and TRBJ2-7; weak D call: TRBD2 (6 bases). The CDR3 protein is CASSHVLGTDGTVTYEQYF. DNA of the CDR3: TGTGCCAGCAGCCATGTACTTGGGACTGACGGGACGGTTACCTACGAGCAGTACTTC.